Detailed here is one TCR beta chain. This may stem from a read error, because a much larger clone lies one nucleotide away. A single record per CDR3 protein comes from TCRdb applying MiXCR to the PCR reads. The repertoire consists of around 470,000 distinct CDR3 sequences, with 20% to 25% occurring once and the leading ten covering 0.7% to 0.95%. These data come from a study of molecular identifiers for immune sequencing clone quantification. When naive CD8 T cells were sorted, they were gated as CD8+CD4-CCR7+CD45RA+. The V and J ends lost 1 base and 3 bases respectively, with 10 bases between them. CDR3 length equals 15 residues. CDR1 and CDR2 (germline): KGHSY, FQNENV.

This chain links TRBV16 with TRBJ1-5; a weak D match, TRBD1 (5 bases). Sequenced sample: naive CD8+ T cells from blood, with Jurkat cell RNA spiked in. Subset given: FACS-sorted CD8+CD4-CCR7+CD45RA+ naive T cells. The sequence was collected from a human donor in good health. Some libraries in this study had Jurkat cell RNA spiked in. The CDR3 sequence: CASSQFRQLNQPQHF. Here the CDR3 DNA reads TGTGCCAGCAGCCAATTTCGACAGCTCAATCAGCCCCAGCATTTT. Supplemented by reference TRBV16 and TRBJ1-5, the full variable domain reads GEEVAQTPKHLVRGEGQKAKLYCAPIKGHSYVFWYQQVLKNEFKFLISFQNENVFDETGMPKERFSAKCLPNSPCSLEIQATKLEDSAVYFCASSQFRQLNQPQHFGDGTRLSIL.